This TCR beta chain was documented in a study of blood T cell repertoires in COVID-19. The CDR3 totals 15 residues. Germline assignment: CDR1 SGHRS and CDR2 YFSETQ. V shed 0 bases and J shed 1 base, with 10 bases lying between them. TCRdb keeps only in-frame clones here, not all; method: immunoSEQ multiplex PCR. The table records 200,000 to 250,000 clones, around 82% of them present only once. V gene TRBV5-1 combines with J gene TRBJ2-5; D is possibly TRBD2 (5 bases). Sequencing was done on a sample of peripheral blood. This TCR came from a woman at least 80 years old with acute or convalescent COVID-19. DNA for the CDR3: TGCGCCAGCAGCTTGGAGACTACGTTCCAAGAGACCCAGTACTTC. Translating it yields CASSLETTFQETQYF.